This TCR beta chain came from a study of spatial heterogeneity in lung cancer. Study information: Across the raw uncorrected reads, a unique TCR and UMI combination was observed, on average, more than ten times.

TCRdb fed the 5' RACE reads into MiXCR, producing one record per CDR3 protein. The sample holds under 40,000 distinct CDR3 sequences; about 5% are singletons and the top ten take approximately 24%. Time point noted: sample taken at primary tumor resection. This clonotype was observed a few times. The CDR3 is 18 residues long. The junction had 15 bases not matched to a gene; V was cut back by 7 bases and J by 0 bases. The V gene's germline CDR1 is SGHDT and CDR2 YYEEEE. Material: PBMCs, obtained at surgery. The chain recombines TRBV5-6 with TRBJ1-4, with 7 bases matching TRBD1. The TCR originated in a female donor with early-stage non-small cell lung cancer. CDR3 bases: TGTGCCAGCGCCTTATATCGGGGGACAGCCACAACTAATGAAAAACTGTTTTTT. Translation: CASALYRGTATTNEKLFF.